The clone carrying this T cell receptor (beta chain) was observed once. The sample comes from a study of blood T cell repertoires in COVID-19. The V end was cut by 1 base, the J end by 0 bases, with 11 bases between. Germline V gene lookup returns CDR1 WNHNN and CDR2 SYGVQD (reference sequence). CDR3 length equals 16 residues. Method: immunoSEQ multiplex PCR; TCRdb's copy keeps in-frame clones and lacks some. This sample has approximately 240,000 clones, with about nine tenths found just once. Material for sequencing was PBMCs or T cells enriched from blood (not recorded which). The V gene is TRBV10-1, the J gene TRBJ2-3; D is ambiguous. The sequence was collected from a woman aged 25-40 years with acute COVID-19. The CDR3 bases are TGCGCCAGCAGTGAGTTCGAAGCCGCTAGCACAGATACGCAGTATTTT. Translating it yields CASSEFEAASTDTQYF.